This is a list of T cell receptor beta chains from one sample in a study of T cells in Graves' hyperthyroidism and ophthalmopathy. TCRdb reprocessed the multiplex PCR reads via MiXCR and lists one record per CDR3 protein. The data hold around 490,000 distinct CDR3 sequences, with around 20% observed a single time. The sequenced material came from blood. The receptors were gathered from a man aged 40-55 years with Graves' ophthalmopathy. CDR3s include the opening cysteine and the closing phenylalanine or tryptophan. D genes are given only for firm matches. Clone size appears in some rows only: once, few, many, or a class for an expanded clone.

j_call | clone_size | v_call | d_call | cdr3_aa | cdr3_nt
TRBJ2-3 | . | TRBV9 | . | CASSVGAGKGLDTQYF | TGTGCCAGCAGCGTAGGAGCCGGGAAGGGGTTAGATACGCAGTATTTT
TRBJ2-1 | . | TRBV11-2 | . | CASSFAGLNGQFF | TGTGCCAGCAGCTTTGCGGGGCTCAATGGGCAGTTCTTC
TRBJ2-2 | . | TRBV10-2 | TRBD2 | CASRLAGEGTGELFF | TGCGCCAGCAGGCTAGCGGGAGAGGGCACCGGGGAGCTGTTTTTT
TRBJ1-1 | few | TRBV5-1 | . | CASSARDTLGAFF | TGCGCCAGCTCGGCCCGAGACACTTTAGGAGCTTTCTTT
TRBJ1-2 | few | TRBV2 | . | CASSEGREIYGYTF | TGTGCCAGCAGTGAGGGCAGGGAGATCTATGGCTACACCTTC
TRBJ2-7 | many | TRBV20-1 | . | CSASTASYEQYF | TGCAGTGCTTCGACAGCTTCCTACGAGCAGTACTTC
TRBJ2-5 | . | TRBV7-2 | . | CASSLGQGGFGTQYF | TGTGCCAGCAGCTTAGGACAGGGAGGGTTCGGGACCCAGTACTTC
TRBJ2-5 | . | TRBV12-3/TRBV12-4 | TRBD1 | CASTTGQGAWETQYF | TGTGCCAGTACCACAGGACAGGGGGCATGGGAGACCCAGTACTTC
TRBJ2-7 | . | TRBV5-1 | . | CASSLGGIDYEQYF | TGCGCCAGCAGCTTGGGAGGGATCGACTACGAGCAGTACTTC
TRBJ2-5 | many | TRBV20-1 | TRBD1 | CSAPGTGGETQYF | TGCAGTGCACCTGGGACAGGCGGAGAGACCCAGTACTTC
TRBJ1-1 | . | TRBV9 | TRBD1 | CASSSRTGDTEAFF | TGTGCCAGCAGCTCCCGGACAGGGGACACTGAAGCTTTCTTT
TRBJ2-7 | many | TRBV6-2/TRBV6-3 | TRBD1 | CASSHLGTGEGEQYF | TGTGCCAGCAGTCACCTAGGGACAGGGGAAGGCGAGCAGTACTTC
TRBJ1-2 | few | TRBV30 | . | CAWSWTAMGYGYTF | TGTGCCTGGAGTTGGACTGCTATGGGCTATGGCTACACCTTC
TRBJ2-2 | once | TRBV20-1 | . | CSAPLGEDTGELFF | TGCAGTGCTCCTCTGGGGGAAGACACCGGGGAGCTGTTTTTT
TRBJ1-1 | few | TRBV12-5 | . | CASGRTDMNTEAFF | TGTGCTAGTGGCCGGACAGACATGAACACTGAAGCTTTCTTT
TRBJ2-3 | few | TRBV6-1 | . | CASRFSGVMEGTQYF | TGTGCCAGCAGGTTTTCTGGCGTTATGGAAGGTACGCAGTATTTT
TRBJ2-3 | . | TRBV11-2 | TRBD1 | CASSLGDRGLDTQYF | TGTGCCAGCAGCTTAGGGGACAGGGGGCTGGATACGCAGTATTTT
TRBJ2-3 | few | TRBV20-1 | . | CSARPAWATDTQYF | TGCAGTGCTAGACCGGCGTGGGCCACAGATACGCAGTATTTT
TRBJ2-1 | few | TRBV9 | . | CASSPEDYNEQFF | TGTGCCAGCAGCCCAGAAGATTACAATGAGCAGTTCTTC
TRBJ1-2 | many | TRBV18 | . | CASSPPEDLANYGYTF | TGTGCCAGCTCACCACCGGAGGACCTAGCTAACTATGGCTACACCTTC
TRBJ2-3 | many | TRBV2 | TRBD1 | CASSESQGNWVDTQYF | TGTGCCAGCAGTGAATCACAGGGGAATTGGGTAGATACGCAGTATTTT
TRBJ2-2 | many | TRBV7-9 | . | CASSLSELNTGELFF | TGTGCCAGCAGCTTAAGCGAGTTGAACACCGGGGAGCTGTTTTTT
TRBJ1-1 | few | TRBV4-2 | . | CASSQDFGNTEAFF | TGTGCCAGCAGCCAAGATTTTGGGAACACTGAAGCTTTCTTT
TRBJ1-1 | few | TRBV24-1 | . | CATSEVDGTEAFF | TGTGCCACCAGTGAGGTGGACGGCACTGAAGCTTTCTTT
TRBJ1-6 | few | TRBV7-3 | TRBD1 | CASSGQGVGSPLHF | TGTGCCAGCAGCGGACAGGGAGTCGGTTCACCCCTCCACTTT
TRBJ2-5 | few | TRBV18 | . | CASSPSNPRETQYF | TGTGCCAGCTCACCAAGCAACCCCCGGGAGACCCAGTACTTC
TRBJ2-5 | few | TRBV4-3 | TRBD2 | CASSYGLAGAAETQYF | TGCGCCAGCAGCTACGGACTAGCGGGAGCGGCGGAGACCCAGTACTTC